Below are 12 T cell receptor beta chains sequenced from a single sample in a study of control samples from healthy donors and cancer patients. Sequenced by immunoSEQ multiplex PCR; TCRdb stores in-frame clones only, minus some. The sample includes approximately 58,000 clones, about 87% of them seen just once. The sample was PBMCs. The receptors stem from a woman aged 60-70 years with lung cancer.

The gene calls are TRBV3-1 (or the pseudogene TRBV3-2) and TRBJ2-5, with D perhaps TRBD2 (6 bases). V was shortened by 1 base and J by 7 bases, with 16 bases between the two germline ends. Looked up from germline, CDR1 is LGHDT and CDR2 is YNNKEL (reference sequence). CDR3 length: 15 residues. The CDR3 here is CASSQGDFRGGTQYF. For the CDR3, the DNA is TGTGCCAGCAGCCAAGGGGACTTCCGGGGAGGGACCCAGTACTTC.

This chain uses TRBV6-5 with TRBJ2-7; TRBD1 matches 10 bases. In germline, CDR1 is MNHEY, CDR2 SVGAGI. V was clipped by 6 bases and J by 6 bases; unmatched bases: 8. The CDR3 is made up of 14 amino acids. CDR3 amino acids: CASRAGTGVLEQYF. The CDR3 nucleotides are TGTGCCAGCAGAGCCGGGACAGGGGTGCTCGAGCAGTACTTC.

V and J are TRBV18 and TRBJ1-1, with D tentatively TRBD1 (6 bases). Looked up from germline, CDR1 is KGHSH and CDR2 is LQKENI. This CDR3 contains 15 residues. V was cut by 3 bases and J by 5 bases, with 16 bases left in between. The CDR3 sequence: CASSPGGARTTEAFF. The CDR3 DNA follows: TGTGCCAGCTCACCGGGGGGGGCGCGTACTACTGAAGCTTTCTTT.

This chain connects TRBV2 to TRBJ2-7, with D perhaps TRBD1 (6 bases). From germline, CDR1 is SNHLY and CDR2 FYNNEI. Between the trimmed V and J ends, which lost 6 bases and 3 bases, there was a span of 9 bases. This CDR3 contains 12 residues. Here the CDR3 reads CASRLQGYEQYF. CDR3 sequence (DNA): TGTGCCAGCAGGTTACAGGGCTACGAGCAGTACTTC.

The J gene is TRBJ1-6, the V gene TRBV6-5; D gene ambiguous. Trimming stripped 4 bases from V and 6 bases from J, with 4 bases between. The CDR3 extends over 12 amino acids. In germline, CDR1 is MNHEY, CDR2 SVGAGI. The CDR3 reads CASSLPNSPLHF. The CDR3 DNA reads as TGTGCCAGCAGTTTACCTAATTCACCCCTCCACTTT.

This clone was recorded at least ten times. The chain carries TRBV4-1 and TRBJ2-2, with D possibly TRBD1 on 5 matching bases. Trimming stripped 1 base from V and 7 bases from J, with 16 bases between. Germline CDR1 and CDR2: MGHRA and YSYEKL. The CDR3 length is 16 residues. The CDR3 loop reads CASSQGGALLVGELFF. The CDR3, as DNA: TGCGCCAGCAGCCAAGGTGGGGCCCTCCTAGTCGGGGAGCTGTTTTTT.

This clone was counted once. The chain employs TRBV29-1 and TRBJ1-1; TRBD1 aligns across 7 bases. V trimming: 4 bases; J trimming: 4 bases; junction bases outside the gene matches: 6. The germline CDR1 and CDR2 sequences are SQVTM and ANQGSEA. The CDR3 sequence is 13 residues long. CDR3: CSVGQGLGTEAFF. CDR3 in DNA: TGCAGCGTTGGACAGGGTTTAGGCACTGAAGCTTTCTTT.

The gene calls are TRBV5-6 and TRBJ2-5; possible D gene TRBD2, 6 bases. V was cut by 5 bases and J by 5 bases, with 7 bases left in between. The CDR3 runs to 11 residues. Germline-derived CDR1 and CDR2 are SGHDT and YYEEEE. CDR3 amino acids: CASSGGETQYF. Here the CDR3 DNA reads TGTGCCAGCAGTGGGGGGGAGACCCAGTACTTC.

V and J are TRBV4-1 and TRBJ2-5; D is unresolved. With 0 bases removed from V and 4 bases from J, the gap between germline ends came to 12 bases. CDR1 and CDR2 (germline): MGHRA, YSYEKL. The CDR3 loop spans 15 amino acids. In DNA form, the CDR3 reads TGCGCCAGCAGCCAAGAGGAAGACTCCCGAGAGACCCAGTACTTC. It specifies CASSQEEDSRETQYF.

This chain joins TRBV28 and TRBJ1-2; maybe TRBD1 (5 bases). V was clipped by 4 bases and J by 7 bases, with 10 bases between them. This CDR3 has 12 residues. Germline V gene data show CDR1 as MDHEN and CDR2 as SYDVKM. CDR3 DNA: TGTGCCAGCAGTTCAGGGTATGGTGGCTACACCTTC. Residues: CASSSGYGGYTF.

Notes on this clone: Other DNA sequences in the sample encode the same CDR3. V gene TRBV5-4 combines with J gene TRBJ2-7; 9 bases are a match to TRBD2. Germline loops: CDR1 SGHNT, CDR2 YYREEE (reference sequence). The CDR3 runs to 15 residues. V was clipped by 4 bases and J by 0 bases; unmatched bases: 5. CDR3 residues: CASSSTSGFSYEQYF. In DNA, the CDR3 is TGTGCCAGCAGCAGCACTAGCGGGTTCTCCTACGAGCAGTACTTC.

The J gene is TRBJ1-6, the V gene TRBV7-2; maybe TRBD1 (5 bases). From germline, CDR1 is SGHTA and CDR2 FQGNSA. The CDR3 consists of 19 residues. V lost 1 base to trimming and J lost 0 bases, with 16 bases between them. The CDR3, as DNA: TGTGCCAGCAGCTTAGGATTTGGCGGGGCGGTCTCCTATAATTCACCCCTCCACTTT. Amino acids: CASSLGFGGAVSYNSPLHF.